This T cell receptor beta chain was found in a study of cytomegalovirus exposure and HLA in healthy donors. This clone was observed a single time. Its antigen is unknown. 13 Jbeta primers and 60 Vbeta primers were used for the PCR. Clones were read by immunoSEQ multiplex PCR, and TCRdb kept only the in-frame ones, dropping some. The sample includes 110,000 to 150,000 clones, over 70% of them seen just once. The study's findings and limits: Cytomegalovirus association was assigned to 170 or so TCR beta chains.

The sequenced sample was PBMCs. This clonotype originated in a man aged 35 to 55 in good health and CMV-seronegative.

CDR3 DNA: TGCGCCAGCAGCCCCGAGCCAACAGGGGGTTGGAACGAGCAGTACTTC. Protein: CASSPEPTGGWNEQYF. V gene TRBV4-1 combines with J gene TRBJ2-7; 8 nucleotides align to TRBD1. V trimming: 4 bases; J trimming: 5 bases; junction bases outside the gene matches: 13. This CDR3 is built from 16 residues. The V gene's germline CDR1 is MGHRA and CDR2 YSYEKL.